This T cell receptor (beta chain) is from a study of blood T cell repertoires in COVID-19. In the study's own analysis: The assay estimated nucleated cells by amplifying reference gene primers. TCRdb's copy holds only in-frame clones and misses some; the assay was immunoSEQ multiplex PCR. Clonal size and the V and J genes are those of that table, whereas D and trimming came from the DNA. The table lists roughly 53,000 clones, about 89% of them singletons. Trimming pared 4 bases from V and 9 bases from J, leaving 16 bases between. The germline V gene has CDR1 SNHLY and CDR2 FYNNEI. CDR3 length: 15 amino acids. This clone was recorded only once. Those enrolled in Seattle joined during active infection and were followed longitudinally afterward.

The sample comprised peripheral blood. The source is a woman aged 80 or over with COVID-19, enrolled during active disease. The chain joins TRBV2 to TRBJ1-6; D is unresolved. As DNA, the CDR3 is TGTGCCAGCAGTGTCCAACTAGTACAAGGTTCACCCCTCCACTTT. Protein: CASSVQLVQGSPLHF.